This TCR beta chain is from a study of shared clonotypes between healthy human individuals. General observations from the study: Limitation of the genetic and exposure-history diversity represented came from the few donors.

With respect to this clone: The target antigen is unknown.

Profiled with immunoSEQ multiplex PCR; TCRdb holds only in-frame clones, not every one. The sample lists some 2,100,000 clones, 90% to 97% occurring once. V shed 6 bases and J 1 base; nucleotides not matched to a gene: 3. The germline CDR1 and CDR2 sequences are MNHEY and SVGAGI. The CDR3 contains 14 residues. Specimen: naive CD4+ T cells sorted from blood. The sample's subset: CD45RA+ positively selected. The sequence was obtained from a man younger than 35 in good health. The V and J genes are TRBV6-5 and TRBJ2-3, with 8 bases aligning to TRBD2. The chain's CDR3 is CASRHSGGTDTQYF. The CDR3 nucleotides read TGTGCCAGCAGACATAGCGGGGGCACAGATACGCAGTATTTT.